This note documents a single TCR beta chain sequence. The sample is drawn from a study of cytomegalovirus exposure and HLA in healthy donors. Vbeta (60) and Jbeta (13) primers were used in the PCR. Generated by immunoSEQ multiplex PCR, the TCRdb table keeps only in-frame clones and is missing some. The table includes approximately 160,000 clones, 82% detected once. CDR1 SQVTM and CDR2 ANQGSEA come from the germline V gene. The V end lost 0 bases, the J end lost 4 bases, and 12 bases lay between the germline ends. The CDR3 has 15 amino acids. The gene calls are TRBV29-1 and TRBJ2-2, with D maybe TRBD1 (6 bases). The receptor's source is a girl aged 10-17 years in good health and CMV-seropositive. The source material was PBMCs. CDR3 region: CSVEDRTGITGELFF. CDR3 DNA sequence: TGCAGCGTTGAAGATCGTACAGGGATCACCGGGGAGCTGTTTTTT.